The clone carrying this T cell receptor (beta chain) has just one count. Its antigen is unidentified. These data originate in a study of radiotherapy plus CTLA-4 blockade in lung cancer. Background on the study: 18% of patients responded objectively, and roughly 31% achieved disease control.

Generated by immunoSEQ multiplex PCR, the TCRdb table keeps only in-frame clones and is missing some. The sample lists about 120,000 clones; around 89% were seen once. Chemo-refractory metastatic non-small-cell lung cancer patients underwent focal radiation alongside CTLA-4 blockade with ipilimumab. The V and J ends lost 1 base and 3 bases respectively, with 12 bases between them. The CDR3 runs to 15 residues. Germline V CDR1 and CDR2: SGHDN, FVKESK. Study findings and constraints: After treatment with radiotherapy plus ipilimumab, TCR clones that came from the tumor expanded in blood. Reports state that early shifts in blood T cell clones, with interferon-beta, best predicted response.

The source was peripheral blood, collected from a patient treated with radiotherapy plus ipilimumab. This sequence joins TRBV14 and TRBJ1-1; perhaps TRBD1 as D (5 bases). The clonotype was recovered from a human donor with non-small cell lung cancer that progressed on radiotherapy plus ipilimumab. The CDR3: CASSQVSSGYTEAFF. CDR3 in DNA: TGTGCCAGCAGCCAAGTCTCTTCAGGGTACACTGAAGCTTTCTTT.